A selection of T cell receptor beta chains follows, all from one sample in a study of sequential checkpoint blockade in melanoma. Sequencing was performed with immunoSEQ multiplex PCR; in TCRdb, only in-frame clones are kept and a portion is missing. In the table there are under 20,000 clones, around 83% of which are singletons. The material sequenced was CD8+ T cells sorted from blood (inferred from file names), taken from a patient given nivolumab and ipilimumab in sequence. These receptors all stem from a human donor with melanoma. Each CDR3 is given with its conserved first and last residue. The order of the fields is J gene, D gene, V gene, clone size, CDR3 DNA, CDR3 protein. The D gene is left open where the match is weak. Size tells how often a clone was seen (once, few, many) or the class of an expanded clone, and some rows leave it out.

>TRBJ1-4|TRBD1|TRBV11-2|NA
TGTGCCAGCAGCTTAGACGGACAGGGGTTTGAAAAACTGTTTTTT
CASSLDGQGFEKLFF
>TRBJ2-3|NA|TRBV7-6|NA
TGTGCCACCGCGGATCCGGGGTCTAGCACAGATACGCAGTATTTT
CATADPGSSTDTQYF
>TRBJ1-1|NA|TRBV28|once
TGTGCCAGCAGTTTTGAGGGGGAGAACACTGAAGCTTTCTTT
CASSFEGENTEAFF
>TRBJ1-1|NA|TRBV27|NA
TGTGCCAGCAGTTTCGACGGGACATCACGGAACACTGAAGCTTTCTTT
CASSFDGTSRNTEAFF
>TRBJ1-1|TRBD1|TRBV10-3|NA
TGTGCCACAGAATCCGGGACAGGGGGTAATGCTGAAGCTTTCTTT
CATESGTGGNAEAFF
>TRBJ2-7|TRBD2|TRBV27|NA
TGTGCCAGCAGTTTAGGCGGGAGGGCCTCCTACGAGCAGTACTTC
CASSLGGRASYEQYF
>TRBJ1-5|NA|TRBV7-9|once
TGTGCCAGCAGCTTAGGCAGGTCCCCCGTGGCCCAGCATTTT
CASSLGRSPVAQHF
>TRBJ2-3|TRBD2|TRBV15|few
TGTGCCACCAGCCCCCGACTAGCGGGAGGGTTCACAGATACGCAGTATTTT
CATSPRLAGGFTDTQYF
>TRBJ2-1|NA|TRBV19|NA
TGTGCCAGTAGTCCTAGACAGAGCTCCTACAATGAGCAGTTCTTC
CASSPRQSSYNEQFF
>TRBJ2-7|TRBD2|TRBV19|few
TGTGCCAGTAGTTCCCGTGGTAGCGGGAGTTACGAGCAGTACTTC
CASSSRGSGSYEQYF
>TRBJ1-6|TRBD1|TRBV6-1|NA
TGTGCCAGCAGTGAAATGTTGGGACAGGGAAATTCACCCCTCCACTTT
CASSEMLGQGNSPLHF
>TRBJ2-2|NA|TRBV7-8|NA
TGTGCCAGCAGCTTAATCCAGGGGGGTTCGAACACCGGGGAGCTGTTTTTT
CASSLIQGGSNTGELFF
>TRBJ2-1|NA|TRBV7-9|NA
TGTGCCAGCACAACCTGGAGGGAGGCCCGCTCCTACAATGAGCAGTTCTTC
CASTTWREARSYNEQFF
>TRBJ2-5|TRBD2|TRBV6-1|NA
TGTGCCAGCAGTGAAGCGCGGGAGAAGAAGACCCAGTACTTC
CASSEAREKKTQYF
>TRBJ1-2|TRBD1|TRBV5-5|NA
TGTGCCAGCAGCCCAAGTCGGACAGGGCACGGCTACACCTTC
CASSPSRTGHGYTF
>TRBJ2-7|NA|TRBV27|NA
TGTGCCAGCAGACGCGGACAGTACGAGCAGTACTTC
CASRRGQYEQYF
>TRBJ2-7|NA|TRBV4-1|NA
TGCGCCAGCAGCCAAGAGGGCGATACCTACGAGCAGTACTTC
CASSQEGDTYEQYF
>TRBJ2-5|NA|TRBV5-6|NA
TGTGCCAGCAGCTTGGAGACTAGACCGGAGACCCAGTACTTC
CASSLETRPETQYF
>TRBJ2-1|NA|TRBV13|NA
TGTGCCAGCAAGGACTTAGTGATAAATGAGCAGTTCTTC
CASKDLVINEQFF
>TRBJ2-7|NA|TRBV5-6|NA
TGTGCCAGCAGCCCATTGGGGGGAGTCGAGCAGTACTTC
CASSPLGGVEQYF
>TRBJ2-2|TRBD2|TRBV5-1|NA
TGCGCCAGCAGCTTCCCTGGGGGGGGTATCACCGGGGAGCTGTTTTTT
CASSFPGGGITGELFF
>TRBJ1-1|NA|TRBV5-4|NA
TGTGCCAGCAGCTGGGGGGACACTGAAGCTTTCTTT
CASSWGDTEAFF
>TRBJ1-1|NA|TRBV5-1|NA
TGCGCCAGCAGTTTCGACACTCGAACAACTGAAGCTTTCTTT
CASSFDTRTTEAFF
>TRBJ1-5|NA|TRBV2|NA
TGTGCCAGCCACCAGGGATTGGCCGACCTTGAACAGCCCCAGCATTTT
CASHQGLADLEQPQHF
>TRBJ1-2|TRBD1|TRBV5-6|NA
TGTGCCAGCAGTATGAGGGACAGTATCTACTATGGCTACACCTTC
CASSMRDSIYYGYTF
>TRBJ2-7|TRBD2|TRBV7-9|NA
TGTGCCAGCAGCTTGTATAGCGGGAGAAAGTACGAGCAGTACTTC
CASSLYSGRKYEQYF
>TRBJ1-4|TRBD1|TRBV30|NA
TGTGCCTGGAGTCCCTCGGGACAGGGGGCGATGAATGAAAAACTGTTTTTT
CAWSPSGQGAMNEKLFF
>TRBJ2-2|NA|TRBV27|NA
TGTGCCACCTCTGGGGGGAGAGGGAAGGGGGAGCTGTTTTTT
CATSGGRGKGELFF
>TRBJ2-1|TRBD2|TRBV27|NA
TGTGCCAGCAGTTTCGGACTAGACAATGAGCAGTTCTTC
CASSFGLDNEQFF
>TRBJ2-2|NA|TRBV5-4|NA
TGTGCCAGCAGCTTCTTACCCACAGAGTTAACCGGGGAGCTGTTTTTT
CASSFLPTELTGELFF
>TRBJ1-1|NA|TRBV29-1|NA
TGCAGCGTTTCCCCGCAGGGGTCCCCTGAAGCTTTCTTT
CSVSPQGSPEAFF
>TRBJ2-1|TRBD1|TRBV11-2|NA
TGTGCCAGCAGCTTAGGGGCAGGGGGTGGGTTCTTC
CASSLGAGGGFF
>TRBJ2-7|TRBD1|TRBV29-1|NA
TGCAGCGTTGGAGGGGGCGCTTACTACGAGCAGTACTTC
CSVGGGAYYEQYF
>TRBJ1-4|NA|TRBV27|NA
TGTGCCAGCAGGCCCCTCGGAGGGGATGAAAAACTGTTTTTT
CASRPLGGDEKLFF
>TRBJ1-4|TRBD1|TRBV2|NA
TGTGCCAGCAGGGGGGACAGGGTAGCAACTAATGAAAAACTGTTTTTT
CASRGDRVATNEKLFF
>TRBJ2-7|NA|TRBV15|NA
TGTGCCACCAGCAGAGAAGAACTAGCACCCGAGCAGTACTTC
CATSREELAPEQYF
>TRBJ1-2|TRBD1|TRBV28|NA
TGTGCCAGCAGCCTCCCGACAGGGATCTATGGCTACACCTTC
CASSLPTGIYGYTF
>TRBJ2-2|NA|TRBV7-9|NA
TGTGCCAGCAGTACGTTAGGGGGATTTCTCGGCACCGGGGAGCTGTTTTTT
CASSTLGGFLGTGELFF
>TRBJ2-7|TRBD2|TRBV7-8|NA
TGTGCCAGCAGCTCCAAACTAGCGGGAAATTACGAGCAGTACTTC
CASSSKLAGNYEQYF
>TRBJ1-2|TRBD1|TRBV15|NA
TGTGCCACCAGCAGAACTCCGGGACAGGGAAATTATGGCTACACCTTC
CATSRTPGQGNYGYTF
>TRBJ1-5|NA|TRBV19|NA
TGTGCCAGTAGTATATCAGACGGGGGAAATCAGCCCCAGCATTTT
CASSISDGGNQPQHF
>TRBJ1-1|NA|TRBV2|NA
TGTGCCAGCAGTGGGGGGGATATGAACACTGAAGCTTTCTTT
CASSGGDMNTEAFF
>TRBJ2-2|NA|TRBV7-9|NA
TGTGCCAGCAGCTTAAGTTGGGGCGACGGGGAGCTGTTTTTT
CASSLSWGDGELFF
>TRBJ2-3|TRBD1|TRBV20-1|NA
TGCAGTGCTACCGGGACAGGGGTTCAGTATTTT
CSATGTGVQYF